This entry lists 26 T cell receptor beta chains sequenced from one sample in a study of STAT5B mutations in CD4+ large granular lymphocyte leukemia. The table came from immunoSEQ multiplex PCR; TCRdb's copy has only in-frame clones and leaves some out. There are around 21,000 clones in the sample; 60% to 85% occur only once, and 0.35% to 0.5% lies in the top ten. The sequenced sample consisted of CD4+ T cells from blood buffy coats. These receptor sequences come from a human donor in good health.

The V call is TRBV30, the J call TRBJ1-1; tentatively, D is TRBD1 (5 bases). Germline V CDR1 and CDR2: GTSNPN, SVGIG (reference sequence). This CDR3 has 15 amino acids. Trimming took 2 bases from V and 2 from J, leaving 15 bases between them. CDR3 in DNA: TGTGCCTGGAGTAGCACAGGACCTCGAAACACTGAAGCTTTCTTT. This translates into CAWSSTGPRNTEAFF.

The V gene is TRBV6-5, the J gene TRBJ1-1, with 7 bases identical to TRBD1. The CDR3 is made up of 12 amino acids. Per germline, CDR1 MNHEY and CDR2 SVGAGI. Trimming removed 5 bases from V and 8 bases from J; junction bases left unmatched: 5. The CDR3 DNA follows: TGTGCCAGCAGTCATCCACAGGGGGAAGCTTTCTTT. Translated: CASSHPQGEAFF.

The chain has TRBV7-2 and TRBJ1-2; 11 bases map to TRBD1. This CDR3 has 16 amino acids. V trimming: 6 bases; J trimming: 8 bases; junction bases outside the gene matches: 14. Germline assignment: CDR1 SGHTA and CDR2 FQGNSA. CDR3 sequence reads: CASRFRGGQGAEGYTF. The CDR3 DNA reads as TGTGCCAGCAGATTCCGGGGTGGACAGGGGGCGGAAGGCTACACCTTC.

The chain employs TRBV9 and TRBJ2-5, with D uncertain. CDR3 size: 13 residues. The germline V gene has CDR1 SGDLS and CDR2 YYNGEE. The V end was cut by 0 bases, the J end by 2 bases, with 5 bases between. The CDR3 DNA is TGTGCCAGCAGCGTAGATCAGCAAGAGACCCAGTACTTC. Protein product: CASSVDQQETQYF.

This chain uses TRBV19 with TRBJ2-7; D uncertain. CDR1 LNHDA and CDR2 SQIVND come from the germline V gene (reference sequence). V lost 5 bases and J lost 5, with 13 bases in between. CDR3 length: 13 residues. The CDR3 DNA sequence: TGTGCCAGTAGTTCCCTGAGGAGCCACGAGCAGTACTTC. Its translation: CASSSLRSHEQYF. The whole variable domain, remainder taken from reference TRBV19 and TRBJ2-7, is DGGITQSPKYLFRKEGQNVTLSCEQNLNHDAMYWYRQDPGQGLRLIYYSQIVNDFQKGDIAEGYSVSREKKESFPLTVTSAQKNPTAFYLCASSSLRSHEQYFGPGTRLTVT.

The rearrangement links TRBV2 to TRBJ1-5; TRBD1 agrees at 7 bases. Germline lookup yields CDR1 SNHLY and CDR2 FYNNEI. V lost 4 bases and J lost 6; bases outside the gene matches: 6. The CDR3 runs to 14 residues. The CDR3 nucleotides read TGTGCCAGCAGTGGGGCAGGGGGTATTCAGCCCCAGCATTTT. Its translation: CASSGAGGIQPQHF.

The chain uses TRBV4-2 and TRBJ2-3; D call uncertain. CDR1 is LGHNA, CDR2 YNFKEQ, per germline. This CDR3 is built from 14 residues. Trimming removed 4 bases at V and 0 bases at J, with 8 bases between. The chain's CDR3 is CASSLPDSTDTQYF. The CDR3 nucleotides read TGTGCCAGCAGCCTCCCCGATAGCACAGATACGCAGTATTTT.

This chain links TRBV7-2 with TRBJ1-5; D ambiguous. The CDR3 is 15 residues long. From germline, CDR1 is SGHTA and CDR2 FQGNSA. With 3 bases removed from V and 0 bases from J, the gap between germline ends came to 9 bases. The CDR3 sequence is CASSLSSLSNQPQHF. The CDR3 coding sequence is TGTGCCAGCAGCTTGAGTTCCCTTAGCAATCAGCCCCAGCATTTT.

The V call is TRBV5-1, the J call TRBJ2-2, with D perhaps matching TRBD1 (6 bases). Germline V CDR1 and CDR2: SGHRS, YFSETQ. Trimming stripped 1 base from V and 0 bases from J, with 13 bases between. This CDR3 contains 17 residues. CDR3 residues: CASSLSPAGANTGELFF. The CDR3 nucleotides are TGCGCCAGCAGCTTGTCCCCAGCAGGGGCGAACACCGGGGAGCTGTTTTTT.

The rearrangement uses TRBV5-6 and TRBJ2-7; D not certain. The CDR3 contains 13 residues. Germline CDR1 reads SGHDT; CDR2 reads YYEEEE. V gave up 4 bases and J gave up 2 bases, with 10 bases separating them. CDR3 loop: CASSPRSPYEQYF. CDR3 nucleotide sequence: TGTGCCAGCAGCCCAAGGTCCCCCTACGAGCAGTACTTC.

This clone has only a few counts. The chain uses TRBV2 and TRBJ1-1; 7 bases line up with TRBD1. Germline-derived CDR1 and CDR2 are SNHLY and FYNNEI. V lost 4 bases to trimming and J lost 1 base; unmatched junction nucleotides: 6. CDR3 size: 15 residues. CDR3 bases: TGTGCCAGCAGTGGTCCAGGGGGGGAGAACACTGAAGCTTTCTTT. Its protein is CASSGPGGENTEAFF.

This clone was recorded a few times. The chain combines TRBV6-4 with TRBJ1-1, with a possible D match to TRBD1 (5 bases). CDR3 size: 13 residues. V was cut by 2 bases and J by 5 bases, with 9 bases left in between. From germline, CDR1 is MRHNA and CDR2 SNTAGT. CDR3 bases: TGTGCCAGCAGTGACGGGACGGAGACTGAAGCTTTCTTT. Its translation: CASSDGTETEAFF.

The chain joins TRBV7-3 to TRBJ2-5; no reliable D call. V was cut by 3 bases and J by 4 bases, with 12 bases left in between. This CDR3 spans 14 amino acids. Germline assignment: CDR1 SGHTA and CDR2 FQGTGA. CDR3 protein: CASSFSGVTETQYF. CDR3 bases: TGTGCCAGCAGCTTCTCTGGGGTTACAGAGACCCAGTACTTC.

V gene TRBV27 combines with J gene TRBJ2-6; D gene uncertain. V was cut by 0 bases and J by 2 bases, with 11 bases left in between. There are 17 residues in the CDR3. Germline-derived CDR1 and CDR2 are MNHEY and SMNVEV (reference sequence). CDR3 in amino acids: CASSLSASVTGANVLTF. The CDR3 region has the DNA TGTGCCAGCAGTTTATCAGCGTCCGTCACTGGGGCCAACGTCCTGACTTTC.

The gene calls are TRBV20-1 and TRBJ2-7; either TRBD1 or TRBD2 may fit D (6 bases each). CDR3 length: 11 amino acids. The germline V gene has CDR1 DFQATT and CDR2 SNEGSKA (reference sequence). Trimming took off 4 bases at V and 12 bases at J, with 16 bases between the two ends. The CDR3 nucleotides are TGCAGTGCTATTAGGGGGGATCGCCGGTACTTC. Amino acid sequence: CSAIRGDRRYF.

The rearrangement links TRBV5-6 to TRBJ2-7; D is uncertain. Trimming removed 4 bases from V and 0 bases from J, with 11 bases in between. Germline V gene sequence: CDR1 SGHDT, CDR2 YYEEEE. The CDR3 is 14 amino acids. CDR3 loop: CASSTTMSSYEQYF. CDR3 bases: TGTGCCAGCAGCACCACAATGAGCTCCTACGAGCAGTACTTC.

The chain recombines TRBV18 with TRBJ1-1; 10 bases are a match to TRBD1. Germline V gene data show CDR1 as KGHSH and CDR2 as LQKENI. Trimming cost V 6 bases and J 5 bases; bases outside gene matches: 9. This CDR3 region has 15 residues. This chain's CDR3 is CASSREGTGVTEAFF. DNA for the CDR3: TGTGCCAGCTCTCGAGAAGGGACAGGGGTTACTGAAGCTTTCTTT.

The chain joins TRBV4-3 to TRBJ2-5, with D possibly matching TRBD1 (6 bases). This CDR3 is built from 16 residues. V lost 0 bases and J 4 bases, leaving 15 bases between the germline ends. Germline V gene sequence: CDR1 LGHNA, CDR2 YSLEER. CDR3 region: CASSQERGGPAETQYF. The CDR3 DNA reads as TGCGCCAGCAGCCAAGAAAGAGGGGGTCCGGCAGAGACCCAGTACTTC.

The chain employs TRBV5-8 and TRBJ2-5; no clear D. This CDR3 comprises 12 residues. Germline V gene sequence: CDR1 SGHTS, CDR2 YDEGEE. The germline V and J ends were trimmed by 6 bases and 2 bases, with 8 bases remaining between them. The CDR3 coding sequence is TGTGCCAGCACGAGGTTGCAAGAGACCCAGTACTTC. Translating it yields CASTRLQETQYF.

The gene calls are TRBV5-1 and TRBJ2-1, with a tentative D call TRBD1 (6 bases). Germline V gives CDR1 SGHRS, CDR2 YFSETQ. This CDR3 spans 13 amino acids. V was trimmed by 9 bases and J by 2 bases, leaving 12 bases between them. The chain's CDR3 is CATSPGAYNEQFF. In DNA, the CDR3 is TGCGCCACTTCCCCAGGGGCCTACAATGAGCAGTTCTTC. Full variable domain (outside the CDR3, taken from reference TRBV5-1 and TRBJ2-1): KAGVTQTPRYLIKTRGQQVTLSCSPISGHRSVSWYQQTPGQGLQFLFEYFSETQRNKGNFPGRFSGRQFSNSRSEMNVSTLELGDSALYLCATSPGAYNEQFFGPGTRLTVL.

The gene calls are TRBV5-1 and TRBJ1-1, with D possibly being TRBD1 (6 bases). The CDR3 sequence is 16 residues long. V was pared by 2 bases and J by 5 bases, with 19 bases between. Germline V gives CDR1 SGHRS, CDR2 YFSETQ. The CDR3 nucleotides read TGCGCCAGCAGCTTTGGACTCAACAGGGAATCGACTGAAGCTTTCTTT. The encoded protein is CASSFGLNRESTEAFF.

The genes are TRBV5-1 and TRBJ2-1; D uncertain. Trimming left V 2 bases short and J 0 bases short, with 9 bases between. Per germline, CDR1 SGHRS and CDR2 YFSETQ. The CDR3 extends over 15 amino acids. The DNA for the CDR3 is TGCGCCAGCAGCTTACAGAGTGGCTCCTACAATGAGCAGTTCTTC. It codes for CASSLQSGSYNEQFF. Variable domain in full (rest from reference TRBV5-1 and TRBJ2-1): KAGVTQTPRYLIKTRGQQVTLSCSPISGHRSVSWYQQTPGQGLQFLFEYFSETQRNKGNFPGRFSGRQFSNSRSEMNVSTLELGDSALYLCASSLQSGSYNEQFFGPGTRLTVL.

The gene calls are TRBV4-3 and TRBJ1-4, with TRBD1 as a possible D gene (5 bases). The length of the CDR3 is 13 residues. V was trimmed by 6 bases and J by 4 bases, leaving 9 bases between them. CDR1 and CDR2 (germline): LGHNA, YSLEER. CDR3 in amino acids: CASSKGFNEKLFF. CDR3 sequence (DNA): TGCGCCAGCAGTAAGGGGTTTAATGAAAAACTGTTTTTT.

The V gene is TRBV5-5, the J gene TRBJ2-5; D may be TRBD2 (5 bases). Trimming removed 1 base at V and 3 bases at J, with 7 bases between. CDR1 SGHKS and CDR2 YYEKEE come from the germline V gene (reference sequence). The CDR3 runs 13 residues. The CDR3 coding sequence is TGTGCCAGCAGCTTGATCGGGAAAGAGACCCAGTACTTC. The encoded protein is CASSLIGKETQYF.

CDR3 amino acids: CASSRSLGDYEQYF. Written as DNA, the CDR3 is TGCGCCAGCAGCCGGAGCCTCGGGGATTACGAGCAGTACTTC. The V and J genes are TRBV4-1 and TRBJ2-7, with D possibly TRBD2 on 5 matching bases. The CDR3 is 14 residues long. V lost 4 bases, J lost 4 bases, and 14 bases lay in between. Germline-derived CDR1 and CDR2 are MGHRA and YSYEKL.

The table lists this clone with a few counts. The chain has TRBV15 and TRBJ2-3; D not resolved. The CDR3 runs to 13 residues. V was clipped by 5 bases and J by 4 bases, with 10 bases between them. In germline, CDR1 is LNHNV, CDR2 YYDKDF (reference sequence). The CDR3 sequence: CATSGVIADTQYF. The CDR3 nucleotides read TGTGCCACCAGCGGAGTAATCGCAGATACGCAGTATTTT.